Below, 27 T cell receptor beta chains from the same sample are listed, as sequenced in a study of Ad26.COV2.S vaccination and SARS-CoV-2 variants. Repertoires were generated with immunoSEQ multiplex PCR, while TCRdb's copy carries only in-frame clones and drops some. Of approximately 340,000 clones listed, just over 90% are singletons. The sample was peripheral blood, taken after recovery from COVID-19. The source of these receptors is a human donor who had recovered from COVID-19.

The chain uses TRBV7-2 and TRBJ2-7; weak D call: TRBD1 (5 bases). This CDR3 comprises 13 residues. The germline V and J ends were trimmed by 5 bases and 3 bases, with 11 bases remaining between them. The germline gives CDR1 SGHTA, CDR2 FQGNSA. CDR3 amino acids: CASSRPQGYEQYF. CDR3 DNA: TGTGCCAGCAGCCGCCCCCAGGGCTACGAGCAGTACTTC. Using reference TRBV7-2 and TRBJ2-7 for the parts outside the CDR3, the full variable domain is GAGVSQSPSNKVTEKGKDVELRCDPISGHTALYWYRQSLGQGLEFLIYFQGNSAPDKSGLPSDRFSAERTGGSVSTLTIQRTQQEDSAVYLCASSRPQGYEQYFGPGTRLTVT.

J is TRBJ1-2 and V is TRBV12-3 or TRBV12-4; D remains unclear. The CDR3 is made up of 11 amino acids. The V and J ends lost 5 bases and 8 bases respectively, with 9 bases between them. The CDR3 protein is CASSQGRGYTF. The CDR3 DNA sequence: TGTGCCAGCAGTCAAGGACGGGGCTACACCTTC.

This chain uses TRBV19 with TRBJ2-6; D gene uncertain. CDR3 length: 14 residues. The V and J ends lost 0 bases and 4 bases respectively, with 4 bases between them. Looked up from germline, CDR1 is LNHDA and CDR2 is SQIVND (reference sequence). The CDR3 DNA follows: TGTGCCAGTAGTATAGATCCCGGGGCCAACGTCCTGACTTTC. This gives the protein CASSIDPGANVLTF. Full variable domain (missing parts from reference TRBV19 and TRBJ2-6): DGGITQSPKYLFRKEGQNVTLSCEQNLNHDAMYWYRQDPGQGLRLIYYSQIVNDFQKGDIAEGYSVSREKKESFPLTVTSAQKNPTAFYLCASSIDPGANVLTFGAGSRLTVL.

The chain combines TRBV6-1 with TRBJ2-1; 12 bases fit TRBD2. V shed 3 bases, J shed 6 bases, and the junction held 3 bases outside the gene matches. This CDR3 is built from 15 residues. Germline V gene data show CDR1 as MNHNS and CDR2 as SASEGT. The CDR3 bases are TGTGCCAGCAGTGAGGGGACTAGCGGGTTCAATGAGCAGTTCTTC. Translated: CASSEGTSGFNEQFF.

A word on this clone: Because the CDR3 is missing its conserved closing phenylalanine or tryptophan, this is likely a read error. V usage is TRBV12-3 or TRBV12-4 and J usage is TRBJ1-2, with D possibly TRBD1 on 6 matching bases. The CDR3 spans 13 residues. V was clipped by 4 bases and J by 5 bases, with 11 bases between them. Here the CDR3 DNA reads TGTGCCAGCAGTTCAGGGGATGGATATGGCTACACCCTC. Its translation is CASSSGDGYGYTL.

The gene calls are TRBV10-1 and TRBJ2-1; D gene ambiguous. V was shortened by 6 bases and J by 2 bases, with 11 bases between the two germline ends. This CDR3 region has 14 residues. Germline lookup yields CDR1 WNHNN and CDR2 SYGVQD (reference sequence). DNA for the CDR3: TGCGCCAGCAGCAAGGGTGCGGCCTACAATGAGCAGTTCTTC. As protein: CASSKGAAYNEQFF.

This clone was recorded only once. This rearrangement joins TRBV11-2 to TRBJ1-4; D possibly corresponds to TRBD1 (5 bases). The germline CDR1 and CDR2 sequences are SGHAT and FQNNGV. With 1 base removed from V and 0 bases from J, the gap between germline ends came to 12 bases. The CDR3 totals 17 residues. The DNA for the CDR3 is TGTGCCAGCAGCTTAGTTTGGGACGGCGCAACTAATGAAAAACTGTTTTTT. The encoded protein is CASSLVWDGATNEKLFF.

The chain recombines TRBV7-9 with TRBJ2-1; D unresolved. The germline V and J ends were trimmed by 0 bases and 7 bases, with 13 bases remaining between them. Per germline, CDR1 SEHNR and CDR2 FQNEAQ (reference sequence). CDR3 length: 15 residues. The CDR3 region has the DNA TGTGCCAGCAGCTTAGCCGAACTCCCGTCGAATGAGCAGTTCTTC. This translates into CASSLAELPSNEQFF.

V is TRBV11-3 and J is TRBJ1-1, with D unclear. This CDR3 has 13 residues. V was pared by 1 base and J by 7 bases, with 10 bases between. Germline lookup yields CDR1 SGHNT and CDR2 YENEEA. The CDR3 region has the DNA TGTGCCAGCAGCTTAGGGACCCAGGATGAAGCTTTCTTT. Protein: CASSLGTQDEAFF. The variable domain in full, completed from reference TRBV11-3 and TRBJ1-1, reads EAGVVQSPRYKIIEKKQPVAFWCNPISGHNTLYWYLQNLGQGPELLIRYENEEAVDDSQLPKDRFSAERLKGVDSTLKIQPAELGDSAVYLCASSLGTQDEAFFGQGTRLTVV.

This CDR3 reads CASSLAGSYGYTF. CDR3 coding DNA: TGTGCCAGCAGCTTGGCCGGATCCTATGGCTACACCTTC. This chain joins TRBV5-6 and TRBJ1-2, with unresolved D. The CDR3 is 13 residues long. With 0 bases removed from V and 4 bases from J, the gap between germline ends came to 7 bases. Germline CDR1 is SGHDT and CDR2 is YYEEEE. Supplemented by reference TRBV5-6 and TRBJ1-2, the full variable domain reads DAGVTQSPTHLIKTRGQQVTLRCSPKSGHDTVSWYQQALGQGPQFIFQYYEEEERQRGNFPDRFSGHQFPNYSSELNVNALLLGDSALYLCASSLAGSYGYTFGSGTRLTVV.

The chain joins TRBV7-2 to TRBJ2-1; 7 nucleotides line up with TRBD2. This CDR3 has 14 residues. Germline assignment: CDR1 SGHTA and CDR2 FQGNSA. Unmatched junction bases numbered 13, after V lost 5 bases and J lost 12 bases. CDR3 region: CASSTSAGQLGQFF. The CDR3 DNA sequence: TGTGCCAGCAGCACTAGCGCTGGGCAATTGGGGCAGTTCTTC. Filled out from reference TRBV7-2 and TRBJ2-1, the complete variable domain reads GAGVSQSPSNKVTEKGKDVELRCDPISGHTALYWYRQSLGQGLEFLIYFQGNSAPDKSGLPSDRFSAERTGGSVSTLTIQRTQQEDSAVYLCASSTSAGQLGQFFGPGTRLTVL.

V gene TRBV7-9 combines with J gene TRBJ1-5; TRBD1 is a possible D gene (5 bases). In germline, CDR1 is SEHNR, CDR2 FQNEAQ (reference sequence). CDR3 length: 14 amino acids. The germline V and J ends were trimmed by 1 base and 7 bases, with 11 bases remaining between them. Here the CDR3 DNA reads TGTGCCAGCAGCTTAGGGCAGGGAGGGCAGCCCCAGCATTTT. It specifies CASSLGQGGQPQHF.

V is TRBV18 and J is TRBJ2-1, with D perhaps matching TRBD2 (5 bases). The CDR3 totals 14 residues. Trimming stripped 4 bases from V and 3 bases from J, with 10 bases between. Germline V lookup: CDR1 KGHSH, CDR2 LQKENI. The CDR3 sequence: CASSQEELYNEQFF. The DNA of the CDR3 is TGTGCCAGCTCACAGGAGGAACTCTACAATGAGCAGTTCTTC.

The rearrangement links TRBV29-1 to TRBJ2-2; D possibly corresponds to TRBD2 (6 bases). The CDR3 runs 14 residues. Germline V lookup: CDR1 SQVTM, CDR2 ANQGSEA. Deletions cut 3 bases from V and 1 base from J, with 9 bases between. The CDR3 region has the DNA TGCAGCGTTGAGGGGGGAGAGAACACCGGGGAGCTGTTTTTT. This gives the protein CSVEGGENTGELFF.

The DNA for the CDR3 is TGTGCCAGCAGCTTAGGGTCCTTCCGACTAGCTTCCTACAATGAGCAGTTCTTC. It specifies CASSLGSFRLASYNEQFF. The chain employs TRBV7-2 and TRBJ2-1; 7 bases are shared with TRBD2. Trimming cost V 1 base and J 1 base; bases outside gene matches: 10. The germline V gene encodes CDR1 SGHTA and CDR2 FQGNSA. The CDR3 runs to 18 residues.

The chain uses TRBV12-3 or TRBV12-4 and TRBJ1-1; 8 bases are a match to TRBD1. The trim removed 6 bases at V and 3 bases at J, leaving 3 bases unmatched. The CDR3 has 13 amino acids. CDR3: CASSLTGDTEAFF. CDR3 nucleotides: TGTGCCAGCAGCCTGACAGGGGACACTGAAGCTTTCTTT.

The rearrangement links TRBV7-3 to TRBJ1-1; D possibly corresponds to TRBD1 (5 bases). The CDR3 spans 13 residues. CDR1 and CDR2 (germline): SGHTA, FQGTGA. Between the trimmed V and J ends, which lost 5 bases and 0 bases, there was a span of 7 bases. CDR3 residues: CASSKTVNTEAFF. As DNA, the CDR3 is TGTGCCAGCAGCAAGACAGTGAACACTGAAGCTTTCTTT.

The chain links TRBV19 to TRBJ1-2; 7 nucleotides align to TRBD1. V lost 6 bases, J lost 8 bases, and 15 bases stayed unmatched. The CDR3 sequence is 15 residues long. Germline-derived CDR1 and CDR2 are LNHDA and SQIVND (reference sequence). The CDR3 region is CASRPPGGGSWGYTF. The CDR3 DNA reads TGTGCCAGTAGACCCCCGGGAGGGGGCTCTTGGGGCTACACCTTC.

This chain joins TRBV7-2 and TRBJ2-7; 7 bases map to TRBD2. Germline values: CDR1 SGHTA, CDR2 FQGNSA. The length of the CDR3 is 14 residues. Trimming at V came to 3 bases and at J to 3 bases, leaving 5 bases not matched to a gene. The CDR3: CASSFEGDYYEQYF. The CDR3 DNA is TGTGCCAGCAGCTTTGAAGGGGACTACTACGAGCAGTACTTC.

This chain links TRBV2 with TRBJ1-5; D is possibly TRBD1 (6 bases). Germline V gene data show CDR1 as SNHLY and CDR2 as FYNNEI. The CDR3 sequence is 15 residues long. Trimming cost V 6 bases and J 1 base, with 13 bases left between them. CDR3 residues: CASRAQGGSNQPQHF. Here the CDR3 DNA reads TGTGCCAGCAGGGCACAGGGTGGAAGCAATCAGCCCCAGCATTTT.

The gene calls are TRBV7-8 and TRBJ1-4; D perhaps matches TRBD1 (5 bases). Between the trimmed V and J ends, which lost 7 bases and 0 bases, there was a span of 24 bases. This CDR3 has 19 residues. The germline CDR1 and CDR2 sequences are SGHVS and FQNEAQ. CDR3 in DNA: TGTGCCAGCACCCCGGGTGGGACCTGGGCGCATGCAACTAATGAAAAACTGTTTTTT. Its translation: CASTPGGTWAHATNEKLFF.

In DNA, the CDR3 is TGCGCCAGCAGCTTGGGCAGGGACGGCACTGAAGCTTTCTTT. Amino acid sequence: CASSLGRDGTEAFF. This chain connects TRBV5-1 to TRBJ1-1, with a weak D call TRBD1 (5 bases). The CDR3 loop spans 14 amino acids. V gave up 0 bases and J gave up 4 bases, with 10 bases separating them. Germline V gene lookup returns CDR1 SGHRS and CDR2 YFSETQ.

This clone came up once. The V gene is TRBV28, the J gene TRBJ1-3; D perhaps matches TRBD1 (6 bases). V dropped 4 bases and J dropped 1 base, with 20 bases sitting between them. The CDR3 loop spans 18 amino acids. Germline CDR1 is MDHEN and CDR2 is SYDVKM. The CDR3 DNA reads as TGTGCCAGCAGTTCCGCGGGGTGGGGGGCGCAGTCTGGAAACACCATATATTTT. This sequence encodes CASSSAGWGAQSGNTIYF.

This clone was seen a single time. The genes are TRBV6-6 and TRBJ2-3; the match to TRBD2 covers 10 bases. The V gene's germline CDR1 is MNHNY and CDR2 SVGAGI (reference sequence). There are 17 residues in the CDR3. V gave up 5 bases and J gave up 4 bases; unmatched junction bases: 12. CDR3 residues: CASSPERTSGNSDTQYF. The CDR3 nucleotides are TGTGCCAGCAGTCCTGAACGGACTAGCGGAAACTCAGATACGCAGTATTTT.

The CDR3 DNA sequence: TGTGCCAGCTCTAGTCTGGGGGAAAACACCGGGGAGCTGTTTTTT. It yields the protein CASSSLGENTGELFF. J is TRBJ2-2 and V is TRBV5-6, with D possibly being TRBD1 or TRBD2 (5 bases each). The CDR3 has 15 amino acids. The V and J ends lost 7 bases and 2 bases respectively, with 15 bases between them. CDR1 SGHDT and CDR2 YYEEEE come from the germline V gene.

This clone was observed a few times. This chain uses TRBV12-3 or TRBV12-4 with TRBJ2-2; D call uncertain. The CDR3 runs 11 residues. The germline V and J ends were trimmed by 6 bases and 3 bases, with 2 bases remaining between them. The CDR3, as DNA: TGTGCCAGCAGGTACACCGGGGAGCTGTTTTTT. Amino acids: CASRYTGELFF.

The rearrangement links TRBV7-2 to TRBJ1-1, with a possible D match to TRBD1 (6 bases). The germline gives CDR1 SGHTA, CDR2 FQGNSA. CDR3 length: 17 amino acids. Trimming cost V 5 bases and J 1 base, with 20 bases left between them. The CDR3, as DNA: TGTGCCAGCAGCCCTGGCTGGCCGGGACATAAGAACACTGAAGCTTTCTTT. It specifies CASSPGWPGHKNTEAFF.